These 6 T cell receptor beta chains were all obtained from the same sample, sequenced in a study of shared clonotypes between healthy human individuals. This table comes from immunoSEQ multiplex PCR, and its TCRdb copy is limited to in-frame clones, with some not included. The sample comprises roughly 2.5 million clones, around nine tenths of which are singletons, and more than 0.12% rests with the top ten. Sequenced: naive CD4+ T cells sorted from blood. Subset denoted: CD45RA+ positively selected. Source of these receptors: a man younger than 35 in good health.

The CDR3 DNA follows: TGTGCCAGCAGTTTCTCTACTCCAGGGGTTTCGGGAAACACCATATATTTT. It yields the protein CASSFSTPGVSGNTIYF. The genes are TRBV27 and TRBJ1-3, with D perhaps TRBD1 (6 bases). Looked up from germline, CDR1 is MNHEY and CDR2 is SMNVEV (reference sequence). With 3 bases removed from V and 4 bases from J, the gap between germline ends came to 19 bases. The CDR3 is 17 residues long.

The chain uses TRBV5-5 and TRBJ1-2; D may be TRBD1 (5 bases). This CDR3 spans 14 amino acids. The germline V and J ends were trimmed by 2 bases and 4 bases, with 12 bases remaining between them. Germline V gene data show CDR1 as SGHKS and CDR2 as YYEKEE (reference sequence). The CDR3 bases are TGTGCCAGCAGCTTTTTCACAGGTGCCTATGGCTACACCTTC. As protein: CASSFFTGAYGYTF.

The chain has TRBV2 and TRBJ2-3; 10 bases fit TRBD2. The CDR3 covers 15 residues. J lost 5 bases, V lost 4 bases, and 6 bases had no gene match. Germline loops: CDR1 SNHLY, CDR2 FYNNEI. In DNA form, the CDR3 reads TGTGCCAGCAGTGTAAGCGGGAGGGCTATAGATACGCAGTATTTT. Translation: CASSVSGRAIDTQYF.

The chain employs TRBV14 and TRBJ1-5; D is ambiguous. There are 13 residues in the CDR3. The V gene lost 0 bases and the J gene lost 10 bases, with 10 bases spanning the gap. CDR1 SGHDN and CDR2 FVKESK come from the germline V gene. The CDR3 loop reads CASSQDLAGPQHF. The CDR3 bases are TGTGCCAGCAGCCAAGATTTGGCAGGACCCCAGCATTTT.

As to this clone: Distinct nucleotide sequences in the sample also encode this CDR3. The genes are TRBV30 and TRBJ1-6, with 8 bases lining up with TRBD1. CDR1 and CDR2 from the germline V gene are GTSNPN and SVGIG (reference sequence). This CDR3 has 14 residues. V lost 0 bases and J lost 6; bases outside the gene matches: 1. CDR3 coding DNA: TGTGCCTGGAGTGTGGACAGGGTTAATTCACCCCTCCACTTT. Encoded protein: CAWSVDRVNSPLHF.

J is TRBJ2-5 and V is TRBV5-1, with 10 positions matching TRBD2. The CDR3 covers 14 residues. The J segment lost 2 bases and the V segment lost 6 bases, leaving 4 bases of the junction unmatched. Germline CDR1 and CDR2: SGHRS and YFSETQ. CDR3 DNA sequence: TGCGCCAGCAACCAAGCGGGAGGGCAAGAGACCCAGTACTTC. Translated: CASNQAGGQETQYF.